The 21 T cell receptor beta chains in this list originate from one sample, sequenced in a study of blood T cell repertoires in COVID-19. Assay: immunoSEQ multiplex PCR; the TCRdb copy retains only in-frame clones and omits some. This sample has 140,000 to 150,000 clones, with 80% to 90% found just once. The sequencing sample was made of peripheral blood. The receptors were sampled from a man aged 45-60 years who had recovered from COVID-19.

The V call is TRBV19, the J call TRBJ2-1, with 10 bases aligning to TRBD2. With V trimmed by 1 base and J by 9 bases, 6 bases remained unmatched. CDR1 and CDR2 (germline): LNHDA, SQIVND (reference sequence). The CDR3 length is 15 residues. CDR3 loop: CASSIAAGGPGEQFF. DNA for the CDR3: TGTGCCAGTAGTATAGCAGCGGGGGGGCCCGGTGAGCAGTTCTTC.

The gene calls are TRBV5-1 and TRBJ2-7, with 14 bases lining up with TRBD2. CDR3 size: 17 residues. Per germline, CDR1 SGHRS and CDR2 YFSETQ. With 0 bases clipped from V and 2 bases from J, the junction kept 4 bases outside the gene matches. For the CDR3, the DNA is TGCGCCAGCAGCTTGGGAGGGACTAGCGGGGGTCCCTACGAGCAGTACTTC. Protein product: CASSLGGTSGGPYEQYF.

The chain uses TRBV5-6 and TRBJ1-1, with D possibly matching TRBD1 (5 bases). Trimming removed 2 bases from V and 11 bases from J, with 13 bases in between. CDR1 is SGHDT, CDR2 YYEEEE, per germline. The CDR3 consists of 12 residues. The CDR3 DNA sequence: TGTGCCAGCAGCTTTGACTTCGCAGGGGCTTTCTTT. This sequence encodes CASSFDFAGAFF.

The chain has TRBV5-1 and TRBJ2-7, with 9 bases that match TRBD1. The length of the CDR3 is 15 residues. V shed 3 bases, J shed 4 bases, and the junction held 8 bases outside the gene matches. Per germline, CDR1 SGHRS and CDR2 YFSETQ. CDR3 region: CASSSRLGQGYEQYF. In DNA form, the CDR3 reads TGCGCCAGCAGCTCGCGCCTCGGACAGGGGTACGAGCAGTACTTC.

In its sample, this clone was seen a few times. The rearrangement links TRBV6-2 or TRBV6-3 to TRBJ1-2; D ambiguous. V was trimmed by 0 bases and J by 3 bases, leaving 11 bases between them. The CDR3 covers 15 residues. The germline CDR1 and CDR2 sequences are MNHEY and SVGEGT. CDR3 bases: TGTGCCAGCAGTTACTCAGAGGGCGCGGACTATGGCTACACCTTC. Amino acid sequence: CASSYSEGADYGYTF.

The chain combines TRBV5-4 with TRBJ2-2, with 8 bases aligning to TRBD2. From germline, CDR1 is SGHNT and CDR2 YYREEE (reference sequence). Trimming took 0 bases from V and 3 from J; bases not matched to a gene: 4. This CDR3 spans 16 amino acids. In DNA form, the CDR3 reads TGTGCCAGCAGCTTGGCCGGGGGGGCGGACACCGGGGAGCTGTTTTTT. Protein: CASSLAGGADTGELFF.

The sample holds one count of this clone. The J gene is TRBJ2-7, the V gene TRBV6-2 or TRBV6-3; 7 bases are shared with TRBD1. CDR3 length: 14 residues. Germline V gene data show CDR1 as MNHEY and CDR2 as SVGEGT. Trimming removed 5 bases from V and 6 bases from J; junction bases left unmatched: 10. The CDR3 spells CASSPTSRQGEQYF. CDR3 in DNA: TGTGCCAGCAGTCCCACAAGTAGACAGGGCGAGCAGTACTTC.

The chain carries TRBV7-2 and TRBJ2-7; the D gene is possibly TRBD1 (5 bases). The V gene's germline CDR1 is SGHTA and CDR2 FQGNSA. The CDR3 runs 14 residues. V lost 4 bases and J 1 base, leaving 11 bases between the germline ends. The CDR3 DNA reads as TGTGCCAGCAGCTCGACAGTTCTTTCCTACGAGCAGTACTTC. It yields the protein CASSSTVLSYEQYF. Full variable domain (missing parts from reference TRBV7-2 and TRBJ2-7): GAGVSQSPSNKVTEKGKDVELRCDPISGHTALYWYRQSLGQGLEFLIYFQGNSAPDKSGLPSDRFSAERTGGSVSTLTIQRTQQEDSAVYLCASSSTVLSYEQYFGPGTRLTVT.

The gene calls are TRBV5-5 and TRBJ2-7; TRBD1 matches at 10 bases. Unmatched junction bases numbered 23, after V lost 6 bases and J lost 5 bases. This CDR3 has 19 residues. Germline CDR1 reads SGHKS; CDR2 reads YYEKEE (reference sequence). The CDR3 reads CASTDPRWDRGREEDEQYF. CDR3 nucleotide sequence: TGTGCCAGCACCGATCCCCGCTGGGACAGGGGTAGAGAAGAGGACGAGCAGTACTTC.

This clone was recorded only once. This chain links TRBV18 with TRBJ1-4; TRBD1 might be the D (6 bases). Trimming removed 1 base at V and 2 bases at J, with 8 bases between. This CDR3 is 15 amino acids long. CDR1 is KGHSH and CDR2 is LQKENI in the germline V gene. For the CDR3, the DNA is TGTGCCAGCTCACCACGAGGGGGTACTAATGAAAAACTGTTTTTT. It yields the protein CASSPRGGTNEKLFF.

This clone was recorded many times. Other DNA sequences in this sample translate to the same CDR3. V usage is TRBV2 and J usage is TRBJ2-1; TRBD2 might be the D (6 bases). Trimming stripped 5 bases from V and 3 bases from J, with 14 bases between. This CDR3 is 15 amino acids long. Germline CDR1 reads SNHLY; CDR2 reads FYNNEI. CDR3 sequence: CASSRDGGGYNEQFF. DNA of the CDR3: TGTGCCAGCAGTAGGGACGGGGGTGGCTACAATGAGCAGTTCTTC.

The rearrangement joins TRBV2 to TRBJ1-5; TRBD1 matches 8 bases. Losses at the gene ends were 6 bases for V and 10 bases for J; bases not matched to a gene: 5. From germline, CDR1 is SNHLY and CDR2 FYNNEI. The CDR3 length is 12 residues. The CDR3 spells CASSYDRGPQHF. Written as DNA, the CDR3 is TGTGCCAGCAGCTACGACAGGGGACCCCAGCATTTT.

The chain links TRBV7-8 to TRBJ1-2; 8 nucleotides agree with TRBD1. V gave up 4 bases and J gave up 3 bases; unmatched junction bases: 7. This CDR3 contains 15 residues. Germline V gene lookup returns CDR1 SGHVS and CDR2 FQNEAQ. The CDR3 reads CASSSSGGIDYGYTF. The CDR3 region has the DNA TGTGCCAGCAGCTCCTCAGGGGGCATCGACTATGGCTACACCTTC.

This clone was counted only a few times. The chain couples TRBV10-1 to TRBJ1-2; 10 bases map to TRBD1. V lost 0 bases, J lost 8 bases, and 9 bases stayed unmatched. The CDR3 contains 16 residues. Germline CDR1 is WNHNN and CDR2 is SYGVQD (reference sequence). CDR3 protein: CASSESAGQGSEGYTF. CDR3 nucleotides: TGCGCCAGCAGTGAGTCGGCGGGACAGGGGTCGGAGGGCTACACCTTC.

V usage is TRBV27 and J usage is TRBJ2-2; D gene unclear. Germline assignment: CDR1 MNHEY and CDR2 SMNVEV (reference sequence). The CDR3 spans 15 residues. V was pared by 3 bases and J by 5 bases, with 13 bases between. The DNA for the CDR3 is TGTGCCAGCAGTTTCAGCCCAGAGGTAACCGGGGAGCTGTTTTTT. It is translated as CASSFSPEVTGELFF.

This clone has only a few counts. DNA for the CDR3: TGTGCCATCAGTGACGACTACAATCAGCCCCAGCATTTT. Translation: CAISDDYNQPQHF. This chain links TRBV10-3 with TRBJ1-5; D gene uncertain. Germline V lookup: CDR1 ENHRY, CDR2 SYGVKD. The length of the CDR3 is 13 residues. V lost 3 bases to trimming and J lost 3 bases, with 6 bases between them.

J is TRBJ1-5 and V is TRBV19, with D possibly matching TRBD1 (6 bases). The CDR3 length is 15 residues. Germline-derived CDR1 and CDR2 are LNHDA and SQIVND (reference sequence). V was trimmed by 5 bases and J by 2 bases, leaving 13 bases between them. The CDR3 sequence: CASSPTGTGNQPQHF. CDR3 nucleotide sequence: TGTGCCAGTAGTCCCACAGGGACGGGCAATCAGCCCCAGCATTTT.

This clone has just a few counts. The chain recombines TRBV14 with TRBJ1-6; D gene uncertain. The CDR3 contains 13 residues. The germline V gene encodes CDR1 SGHDN and CDR2 FVKESK. Trimming removed 2 bases at V and 6 bases at J, with 5 bases between. The chain's CDR3 is CASSQLFNSPLHF. In nucleotides, the CDR3 is TGTGCCAGCAGCCAACTCTTTAATTCACCCCTCCACTTT.

The sample holds one count of this clone. The chain joins TRBV3-1 (or the pseudogene TRBV3-2) to TRBJ1-2; D perhaps matches TRBD1 (6 bases). The CDR3 has 14 amino acids. The ends were cut back, 5 bases at V and 7 bases at J, with 17 bases in the middle. The germline gives CDR1 LGHDT, CDR2 YNNKEL (reference sequence). CDR3 loop: CASSYTDRGLGYTF. The CDR3 DNA follows: TGTGCCAGCAGCTATACGGACAGAGGGCTTGGCTACACCTTC.

This clone was seen just once. Other DNA sequences in the same sample also yield this CDR3. The chain recombines TRBV7-2 with TRBJ2-7; D remains ambiguous. CDR3 length equals 14 residues. V was shortened by 1 base and J by 2 bases, with 9 bases between the two germline ends. From germline, CDR1 is SGHTA and CDR2 FQGNSA. The CDR3 sequence: CASSLVPETYEQYF. The CDR3 nucleotides are TGTGCCAGCAGCTTAGTTCCGGAGACCTACGAGCAGTACTTC.

The chain joins TRBV27 to TRBJ2-5, with TRBD1 matching over 8 bases. This CDR3 is built from 16 residues. Germline V gene sequence: CDR1 MNHEY, CDR2 SMNVEV (reference sequence). The V and J ends lost 0 bases and 0 bases, in that order; junction bases with no gene match: 3. In DNA, the CDR3 is TGTGCCAGCAGTTTATCCACAGGGGGGTACCAAGAGACCCAGTACTTC. It specifies CASSLSTGGYQETQYF.